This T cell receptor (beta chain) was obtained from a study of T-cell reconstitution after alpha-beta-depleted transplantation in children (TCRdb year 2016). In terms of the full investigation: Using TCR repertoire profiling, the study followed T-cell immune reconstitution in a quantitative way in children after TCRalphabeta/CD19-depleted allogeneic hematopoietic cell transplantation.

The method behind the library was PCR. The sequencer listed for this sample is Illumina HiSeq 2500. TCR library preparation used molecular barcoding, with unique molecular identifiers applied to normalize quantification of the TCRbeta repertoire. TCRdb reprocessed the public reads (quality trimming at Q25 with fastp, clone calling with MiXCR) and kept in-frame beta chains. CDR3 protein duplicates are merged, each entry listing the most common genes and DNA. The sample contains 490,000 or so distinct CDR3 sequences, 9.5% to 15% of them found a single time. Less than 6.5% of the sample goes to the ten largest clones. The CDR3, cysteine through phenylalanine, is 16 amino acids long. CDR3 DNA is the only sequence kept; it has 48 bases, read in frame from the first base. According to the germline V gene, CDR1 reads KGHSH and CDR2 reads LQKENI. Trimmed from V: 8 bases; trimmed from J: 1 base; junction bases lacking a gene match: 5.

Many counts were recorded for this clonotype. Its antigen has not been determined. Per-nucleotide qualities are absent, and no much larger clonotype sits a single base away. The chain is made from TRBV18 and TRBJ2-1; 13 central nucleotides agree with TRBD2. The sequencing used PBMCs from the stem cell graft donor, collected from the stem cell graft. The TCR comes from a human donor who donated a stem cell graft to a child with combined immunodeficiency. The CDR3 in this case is CASSLTSGGSYNEQFF. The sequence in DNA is TGTGCCAGCAGCTTGACTAGCGGGGGGTCCTACAATGAGCAGTTCTTC.